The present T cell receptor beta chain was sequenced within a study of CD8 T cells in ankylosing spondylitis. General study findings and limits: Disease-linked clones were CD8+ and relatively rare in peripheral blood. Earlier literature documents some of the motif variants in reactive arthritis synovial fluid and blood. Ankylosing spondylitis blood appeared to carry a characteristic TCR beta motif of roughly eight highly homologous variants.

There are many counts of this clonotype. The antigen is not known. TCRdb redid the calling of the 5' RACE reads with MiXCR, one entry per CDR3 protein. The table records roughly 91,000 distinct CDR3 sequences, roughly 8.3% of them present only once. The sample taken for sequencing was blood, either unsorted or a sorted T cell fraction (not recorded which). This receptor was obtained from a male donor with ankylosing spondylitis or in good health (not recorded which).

In nucleotides, the CDR3 is TGTGCCAGCAGTGGGACTAGCGAGTATACGCAGTATTTT. Protein sequence: CASSGTSEYTQYF. The chain carries TRBV6-1 and TRBJ2-3; 9 nucleotides agree with TRBD2. The germline CDR1 and CDR2 sequences are MNHNS and SASEGT. The CDR3 contains 13 residues. The trim removed 4 bases at V and 7 bases at J, leaving 3 bases unmatched.